These 2 T cell receptor beta chains were all obtained from the same sample, sequenced in a study of early T cells in non-severe SARS-CoV-2 infection. TCRdb re-called the 5' RACE reads with MiXCR, one entry per CDR3 protein. The sample contains 65,000 to 95,000 distinct CDR3 sequences, 15% to 20% of which appear only once. Sequenced input: whole blood. All receptors come from an adult who was a healthcare worker with PCR-confirmed SARS-CoV-2 infection or an uninfected control (not recorded which).

V and J are TRBV5-1 and TRBJ2-5; possibly TRBD1 for D (5 bases). CDR3 length: 11 residues. The V gene lost 7 bases and the J gene lost 3 bases, with 7 bases spanning the gap. Germline V gene sequence: CDR1 SGHRS, CDR2 YFSETQ. CDR3 region: CASLGEETQYF. The CDR3 bases are TGCGCCAGCCTAGGGGAAGAGACCCAGTACTTC.

V and J are TRBV20-1 and TRBJ2-7; D may be TRBD1 or TRBD2 (5 bases each). Deletions cut 3 bases from V and 6 bases from J, with 18 bases between. Germline-derived CDR1 and CDR2 are DFQATT and SNEGSKA (reference sequence). This CDR3 comprises 14 residues. CDR3 bases: TGCAGTGCTAGCCGGGACGGCCGGTTTTTCGAGCAGTACTTC. Encoded protein: CSASRDGRFFEQYF.